This T cell receptor (beta chain) was recorded in a study of cytomegalovirus exposure and HLA in healthy donors. General study results and limits: Indistinguishability led to the exclusion of some V segments, TRBV6-2 and TRBV6-3 included.

A word on this clone: The antigen is unknown.

Trimming took 7 bases from V and 5 from J; bases not matched to a gene: 10. The CDR3 has 15 residues. In germline, CDR1 is LNHDA, CDR2 SQIVND (reference sequence). The PCR was carried out with 60 Vbeta primers and 13 Jbeta primers. Study processing details: Unique TCR beta chains totaled some 81 million in a later count, with roughly 11 million of them shared. TCRdb's copy holds only in-frame clones and misses some; the assay was immunoSEQ multiplex PCR. V, J and clone size are those of that table, while D and trimming were read from the DNA. The table includes just over 200,000 clones, roughly 80% detected once. Everyone who donated was a healthy bone marrow donor. Each donor was nominally healthy when sampled (though unrecorded immune exposures were likely).

The sample comprised PBMCs. The V call is TRBV19, the J call TRBJ2-1; 8 positions agree with TRBD2. The TCR comes from a man aged 50 to 60 in good health and CMV-seronegative. CDR3 sequence (DNA): TGTGCCAGTACCGAGTCCCGGGAGGGTCACAATGAGCAGTTCTTC. Translating it yields CASTESREGHNEQFF.